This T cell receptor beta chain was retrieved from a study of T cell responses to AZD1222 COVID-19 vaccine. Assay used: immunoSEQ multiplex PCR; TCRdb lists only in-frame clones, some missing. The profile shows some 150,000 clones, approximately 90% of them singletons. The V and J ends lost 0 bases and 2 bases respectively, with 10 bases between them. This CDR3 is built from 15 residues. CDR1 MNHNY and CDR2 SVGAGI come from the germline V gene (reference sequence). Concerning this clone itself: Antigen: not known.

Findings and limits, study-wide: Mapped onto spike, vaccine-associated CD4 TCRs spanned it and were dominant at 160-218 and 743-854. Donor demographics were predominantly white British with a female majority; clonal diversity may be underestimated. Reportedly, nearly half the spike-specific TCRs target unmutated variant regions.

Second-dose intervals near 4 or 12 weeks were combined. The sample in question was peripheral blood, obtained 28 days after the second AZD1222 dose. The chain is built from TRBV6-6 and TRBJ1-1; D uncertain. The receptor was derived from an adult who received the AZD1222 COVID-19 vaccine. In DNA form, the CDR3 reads TGTGCCAGCAGTTACTCGAACAGATATAACACTGAAGCTTTCTTT. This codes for CASSYSNRYNTEAFF.